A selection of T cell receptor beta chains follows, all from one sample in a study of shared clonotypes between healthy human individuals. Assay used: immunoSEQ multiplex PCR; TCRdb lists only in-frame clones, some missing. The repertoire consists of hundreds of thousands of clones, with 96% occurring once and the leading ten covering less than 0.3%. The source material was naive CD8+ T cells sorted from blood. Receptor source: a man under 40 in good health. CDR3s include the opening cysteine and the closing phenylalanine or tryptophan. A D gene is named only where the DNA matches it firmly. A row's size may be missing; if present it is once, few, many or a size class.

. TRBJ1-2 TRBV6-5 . CASTYGAGDGYTF TGTGCCAGCACCTATGGGGCCGGCGATGGCTACACCTTC
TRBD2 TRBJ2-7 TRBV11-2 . CASSLGRASGRGDSYEQYF TGTGCCAGCAGCTTAGGTCGGGCTAGCGGGAGGGGTGACTCCTACGAGCAGTACTTC
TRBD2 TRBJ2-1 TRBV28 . CASRYLAGGFNEQFF TGTGCCAGCAGATATCTAGCGGGAGGGTTTAATGAGCAGTTCTTC
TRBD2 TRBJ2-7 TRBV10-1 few CASSEDRTSGVQYF TGCGCCAGCAGTGAGGATAGGACTAGCGGAGTGCAGTACTTC
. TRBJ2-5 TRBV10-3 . CAIRAQGSTPGETQYF TGTGCCATCAGAGCACAGGGATCTACGCCAGGAGAGACCCAGTACTTC
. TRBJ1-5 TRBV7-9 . CASSLGLGGIQPQHF TGTGCCAGCAGCTTAGGGCTAGGGGGAATTCAGCCCCAGCATTTT
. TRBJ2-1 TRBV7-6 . CASSLGVSAGNEQFF TGTGCCAGCAGCTTAGGGGTTAGTGCGGGAAATGAGCAGTTCTTC
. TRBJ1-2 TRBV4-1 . CASSQEPADYGYTF TGCGCCAGCAGCCAAGAACCCGCAGACTATGGCTACACCTTC
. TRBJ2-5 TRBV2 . CASSETQYF TGTGCCAGCAGTGAGACCCAGTACTTC
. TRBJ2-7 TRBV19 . CASSMGAGSYEQYF TGTGCCAGTAGTATGGGAGCGGGTTCCTACGAGCAGTACTTC
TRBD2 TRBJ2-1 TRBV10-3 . CAISGTSGRAGDEQFF TGTGCCATCAGCGGGACTAGCGGGAGGGCGGGCGATGAGCAGTTCTTC
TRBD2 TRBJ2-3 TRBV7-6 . CASSPWTSGRSDTDTQYF TGTGCCAGCAGCCCTTGGACTAGCGGGAGGTCTGACACAGATACGCAGTATTTT
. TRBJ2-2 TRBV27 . CASLYSTNTGELFF TGTGCCAGCCTTTACAGCACGAACACCGGGGAGCTGTTTTTT
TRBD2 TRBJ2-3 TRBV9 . CASSLSPTSFTDTQYF TGTGCCAGCAGCCTGAGCCCGACTAGCTTCACAGATACGCAGTATTTT
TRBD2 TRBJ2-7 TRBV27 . CASSITSASSYEQYF TGTGCCAGCAGTATTACTAGCGCCAGCTCCTACGAGCAGTACTTC
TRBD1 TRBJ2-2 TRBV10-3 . CAISDPGDRDTGELFF TGTGCCATCAGTGACCCAGGGGACAGGGACACCGGGGAGCTGTTTTTT
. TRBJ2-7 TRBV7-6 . CASRSTGHEQYF TGTGCCAGCAGGTCCACAGGGCACGAGCAGTACTTC
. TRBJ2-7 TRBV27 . CASSPRGGTLSYEQYF TGTGCCAGCAGTCCGCGGGGCGGGACCCTCTCCTACGAGCAGTACTTC
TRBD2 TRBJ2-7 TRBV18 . CASSPSPGTSGRPTSEQYF TGTGCCAGCTCACCTTCACCCGGGACTAGCGGGAGGCCAACCAGCGAGCAGTACTTC
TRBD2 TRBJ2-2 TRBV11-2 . CASSPLSGANTGELFF TGTGCCAGCAGCCCCCTTAGCGGGGCGAACACCGGGGAGCTGTTTTTT
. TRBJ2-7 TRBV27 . CASSYSQGNEQYF TGTGCCAGCAGTTATTCCCAGGGAAACGAGCAGTACTTC
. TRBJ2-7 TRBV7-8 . CASLGLSYEQYF TGTGCCAGCCTGGGCTTAAGCTACGAGCAGTACTTC
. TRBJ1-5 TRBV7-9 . CASSLLEDKHF TGTGCCAGCAGCTTATTGGAAGACAAGCATTTT
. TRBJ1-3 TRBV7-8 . CASSLRGYSGNTIYF TGTGCCAGCAGCTTGCGGGGCTACTCTGGAAACACCATATATTTT
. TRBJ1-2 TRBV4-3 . CASSQDLGGPSITYGYTF TGCGCCAGCAGCCAAGATCTCGGGGGGCCAAGCATAACCTATGGCTACACCTTC
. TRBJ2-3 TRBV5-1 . CASSFRQGPATDTQYF TGCGCCAGCAGCTTCCGGCAGGGACCAGCCACAGATACGCAGTATTTT
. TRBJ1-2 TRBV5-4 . CASNPDGGTYGYTF TGTGCCAGCAACCCGGACGGTGGGACGTATGGCTACACCTTC
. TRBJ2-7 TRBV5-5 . CASMVQMISYEQYF TGTGCCAGCATGGTCCAGATGATCTCCTACGAGCAGTACTTC
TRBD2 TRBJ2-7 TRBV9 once CASSRSGGSGSYEQYF TGTGCCAGCAGCCGGTCGGGGGGGTCAGGCTCCTACGAGCAGTACTTC
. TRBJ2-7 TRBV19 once CASSIGTGDYEQYF TGTGCCAGTAGTATAGGGACGGGGGACTACGAGCAGTACTTC
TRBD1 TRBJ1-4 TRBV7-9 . CASSHTDRGLAKLFF TGTGCCAGCAGCCATACAGACAGGGGGCTTGCAAAACTGTTTTTT
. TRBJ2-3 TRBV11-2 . CASSSGPGNTDTQYF TGTGCCAGCAGCTCGGGTCCAGGGAACACAGATACGCAGTATTTT
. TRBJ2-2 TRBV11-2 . CASSSRWSGSGTGELFF TGTGCCAGCAGCTCCAGATGGAGTGGGAGTGGCACCGGGGAGCTGTTTTTT
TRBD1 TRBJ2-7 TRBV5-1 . CASSLGTGYEQYF TGCGCCAGCAGCCTCGGGACAGGTTACGAGCAGTACTTC
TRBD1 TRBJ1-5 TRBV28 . CASIRTGANQPQHF TGTGCCAGCATTCGAACAGGGGCGAATCAGCCCCAGCATTTT
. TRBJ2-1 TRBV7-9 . CASSGGVRSYNEQFF TGTGCCAGCAGCGGGGGTGTGAGGTCCTACAATGAGCAGTTCTTC
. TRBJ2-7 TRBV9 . CASSVDESYEQYF TGTGCCAGCAGCGTAGACGAGAGCTACGAGCAGTACTTC
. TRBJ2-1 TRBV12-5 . CASGLAPGFGGAFYNEQFF TGTGCTAGTGGTTTGGCTCCAGGGTTTGGGGGGGCTTTCTACAATGAGCAGTTCTTC
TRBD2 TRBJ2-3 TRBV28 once CASSVAHSGRSTDTQYF TGTGCCAGCTCGGTGGCCCATAGCGGGCGGTCGACAGATACGCAGTATTTT
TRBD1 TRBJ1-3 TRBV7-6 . CASSSHRDRGSGNTIYF TGTGCCAGCAGCTCCCACCGGGACAGGGGTTCTGGAAACACCATATATTTT
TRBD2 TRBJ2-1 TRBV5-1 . CASSLGTSGVYNEQFF TGCGCCAGCAGCCTCGGGACTAGCGGGGTCTACAATGAGCAGTTCTTC
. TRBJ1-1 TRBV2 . CASSEVRRPNTEAFF TGTGCCAGCAGTGAAGTGAGAAGGCCGAACACTGAAGCTTTCTTT
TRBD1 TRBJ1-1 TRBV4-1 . CANSQEIWTGSNTEAFF TGCGCCAACAGCCAAGAAATTTGGACAGGGAGTAACACTGAAGCTTTCTTT
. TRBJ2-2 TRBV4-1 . CASSQGVGTGELFF TGCGCCAGCAGCCAAGGGGTTGGCACCGGGGAGCTGTTTTTT
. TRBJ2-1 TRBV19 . CASSISQVEQFF TGTGCCAGTAGTATCAGTCAGGTTGAGCAGTTCTTC
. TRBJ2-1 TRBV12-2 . CASRQGLGGYNEQFF TGTGCAAGTCGCCAGGGCCTTGGGGGGTACAATGAGCAGTTCTTC
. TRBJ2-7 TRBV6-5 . CASSGDTTYHEQYF TGTGCCAGCAGTGGAGATACGACTTACCACGAGCAGTACTTC
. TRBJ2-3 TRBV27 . CASTETITDTQYF TGTGCCAGCACCGAGACAATCACAGATACGCAGTATTTT
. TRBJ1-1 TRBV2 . CASSEFKEAFF TGTGCCAGCAGCGAGTTTAAAGAAGCTTTCTTT
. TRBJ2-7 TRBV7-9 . CASSSTQRGPYEQYF TGTGCCAGCAGCTCGACCCAGAGGGGCCCCTACGAGCAGTACTTC
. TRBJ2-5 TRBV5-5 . CASSFILAEETQYF TGTGCCAGCAGCTTTATACTAGCAGAAGAGACCCAGTACTTC
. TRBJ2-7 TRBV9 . CASSVGGNAYEQYF TGTGCCAGCAGCGTAGGCGGAAACGCGTACGAGCAGTACTTC
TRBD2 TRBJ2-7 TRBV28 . CASSTRLADIISSYEQYF TGTGCCAGCAGTACGAGACTAGCGGACATAATTTCCTCCTACGAGCAGTACTTC
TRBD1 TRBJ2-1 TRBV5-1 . CASTPATSGTVYNEQFF TGCGCCAGCACTCCAGCCACTTCCGGGACAGTATACAATGAGCAGTTCTTC
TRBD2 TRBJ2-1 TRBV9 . CASTGTGTSGGYNEQFF TGTGCCAGCACCGGGACGGGAACTAGCGGAGGCTACAATGAGCAGTTCTTC
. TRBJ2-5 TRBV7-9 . CASSLIRAAQETQYF TGTGCCAGCAGCTTAATCAGGGCCGCTCAAGAGACCCAGTACTTC
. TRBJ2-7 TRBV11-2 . CASSPAGTLGYEQYF TGTGCCAGCAGCCCCGCGGGGACGCTGGGGTACGAGCAGTACTTC
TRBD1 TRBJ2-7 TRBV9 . CASSPRTGTEQYF TGTGCCAGCAGCCCCCGGACAGGGACCGAGCAGTACTTC